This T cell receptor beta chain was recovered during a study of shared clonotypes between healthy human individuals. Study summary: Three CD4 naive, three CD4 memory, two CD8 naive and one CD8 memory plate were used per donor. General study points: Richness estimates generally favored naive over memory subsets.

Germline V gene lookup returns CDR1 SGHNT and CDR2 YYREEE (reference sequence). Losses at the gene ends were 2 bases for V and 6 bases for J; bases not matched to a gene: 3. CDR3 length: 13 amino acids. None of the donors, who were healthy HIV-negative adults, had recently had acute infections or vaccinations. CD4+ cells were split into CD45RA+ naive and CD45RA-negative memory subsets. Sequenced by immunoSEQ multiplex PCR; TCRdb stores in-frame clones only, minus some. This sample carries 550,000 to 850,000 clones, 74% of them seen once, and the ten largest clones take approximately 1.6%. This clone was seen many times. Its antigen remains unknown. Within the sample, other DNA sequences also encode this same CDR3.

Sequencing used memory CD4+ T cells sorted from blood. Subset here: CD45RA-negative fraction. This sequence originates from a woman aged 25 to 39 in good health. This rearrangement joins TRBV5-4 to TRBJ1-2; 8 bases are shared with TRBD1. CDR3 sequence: CASSFDRGNGYTF. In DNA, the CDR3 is TGTGCCAGCAGCTTCGACAGGGGCAATGGCTACACCTTC.